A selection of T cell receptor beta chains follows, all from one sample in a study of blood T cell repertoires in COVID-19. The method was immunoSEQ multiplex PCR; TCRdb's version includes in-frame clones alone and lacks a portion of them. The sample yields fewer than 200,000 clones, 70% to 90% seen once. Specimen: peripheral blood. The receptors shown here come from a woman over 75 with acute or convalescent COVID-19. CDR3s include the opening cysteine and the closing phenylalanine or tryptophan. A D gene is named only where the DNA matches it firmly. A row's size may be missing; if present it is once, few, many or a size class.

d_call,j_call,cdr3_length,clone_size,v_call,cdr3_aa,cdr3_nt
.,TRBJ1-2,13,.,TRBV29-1,CSVDGGGNYGYTF,TGCAGCGTTGATGGTGGGGGGAACTATGGCTACACCTTC
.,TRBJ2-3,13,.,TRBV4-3,CASSQGRADTQYF,TGCGCCAGCAGCCAAGGGCGGGCAGATACGCAGTATTTT
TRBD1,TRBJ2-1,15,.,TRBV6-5,CASTRTGGPYNEQFF,TGTGCCAGCACCAGGACAGGGGGTCCCTACAATGAGCAGTTCTTC
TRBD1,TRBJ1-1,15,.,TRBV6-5,CASLDRGLVNTEAFF,TGTGCCAGCTTAGACAGGGGACTGGTGAACACTGAAGCTTTCTTT
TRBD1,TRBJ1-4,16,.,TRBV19,CASSIGGTGVDEKLFF,TGTGCCAGTAGTATAGGAGGGACAGGGGTGGATGAAAAACTGTTTTTT
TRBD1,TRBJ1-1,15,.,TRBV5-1,CASSESGQGGTEAFF,TGCGCCAGCAGCGAGTCAGGACAGGGGGGGACGGAAGCTTTCTTT
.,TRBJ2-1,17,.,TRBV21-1,CASSQRLDRGGYNEQFF,TGTGCCAGCAGCCAAAGGTTGGACAGGGGGGGATACAATGAGCAGTTCTTC
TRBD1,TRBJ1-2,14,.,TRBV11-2,CASSLGLGGEGYTF,TGTGCCAGCAGCTTAGGGTTAGGGGGCGAAGGCTACACCTTC
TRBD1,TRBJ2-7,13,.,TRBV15,CATTRDRGYEQYF,TGTGCCACGACCCGGGACAGGGGTTACGAGCAGTACTTC
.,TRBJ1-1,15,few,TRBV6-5,CASSYSDRLNTEAFF,TGTGCCAGCAGTTACTCGGACAGATTGAACACTGAAGCTTTCTTT
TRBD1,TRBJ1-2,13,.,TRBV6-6,CASSYRDSYGYTF,TGTGCCAGCAGTTATAGGGACAGCTATGGCTACACCTTC
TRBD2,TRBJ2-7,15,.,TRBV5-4,CASSLASGRASEQYF,TGTGCCAGCAGCTTGGCTAGCGGGAGGGCCTCCGAGCAGTACTTC
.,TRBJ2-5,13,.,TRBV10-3,CAIRGGRAETQYF,TGTGCCATCAGAGGGGGGAGGGCGGAGACCCAGTACTTC
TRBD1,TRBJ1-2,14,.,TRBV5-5,CASSLRDRLYGYTF,TGTGCCAGCAGCTTGAGGGACAGGCTCTATGGCTACACCTTC
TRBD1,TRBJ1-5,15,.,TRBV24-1,CATSDPGTGDQPQHF,TGTGCCACCAGTGACCCCGGGACAGGGGATCAGCCCCAGCATTTT
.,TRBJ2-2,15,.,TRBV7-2,CASNPQGGDTGELFF,TGTGCCAGCAACCCACAGGGAGGGGACACCGGGGAGCTGTTTTTT
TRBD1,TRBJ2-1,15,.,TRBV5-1,CASSPDRGGTDEQFF,TGCGCCAGCAGCCCGGACAGGGGGGGGACCGATGAGCAGTTCTTC
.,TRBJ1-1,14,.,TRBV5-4,CASSPTRLNTEAFF,TGTGCCAGCAGCCCGACACGATTGAACACTGAAGCTTTCTTT
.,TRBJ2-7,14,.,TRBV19,CASSMLTVPYEQYF,TGTGCCAGTAGTATGCTCACGGTACCTTACGAGCAGTACTTC
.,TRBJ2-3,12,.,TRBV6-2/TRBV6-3,CASSYSDYTQYF,TGTGCCAGCAGTTACTCGGACTACACGCAGTATTTT
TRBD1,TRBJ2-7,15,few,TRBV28,CASRADRASSYEQYF,TGTGCCAGCAGAGCCGACAGGGCGAGCTCCTACGAGCAGTACTTC
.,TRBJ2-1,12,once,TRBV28,CASRLPGKEQFF,TGTGCCAGCAGACTCCCAGGGAAGGAGCAGTTCTTC
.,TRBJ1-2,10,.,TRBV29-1,CSVWTDGYTF,TGCAGCGTCTGGACTGATGGCTACACCTTC
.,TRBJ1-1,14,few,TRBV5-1,CASSFQGWSTEAFF,TGCGCCAGCAGCTTCCAGGGATGGTCCACTGAAGCTTTCTTT
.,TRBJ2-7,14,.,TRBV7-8,CASSSGGAPYEQYF,TGTGCCAGCAGCTCCGGGGGAGCACCCTACGAGCAGTACTTC
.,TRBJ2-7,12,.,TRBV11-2,CASSFGRYEQYF,TGTGCCAGCAGCTTTGGCCGCTACGAGCAGTACTTC
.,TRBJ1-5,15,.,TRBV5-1,CASSLGSNSNQPQHF,TGCGCCAGCAGCTTGGGGAGTAATAGCAATCAGCCCCAGCATTTT
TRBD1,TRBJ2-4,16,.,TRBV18,CASSPKTGFGKNIQYF,TGTGCCAGCTCACCGAAGACAGGGTTTGGCAAAAACATTCAGTACTTC
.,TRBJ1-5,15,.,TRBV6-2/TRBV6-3,CASRPASGRNQPQHF,TGTGCCAGCAGACCTGCGAGCGGCCGCAATCAGCCCCAGCATTTT
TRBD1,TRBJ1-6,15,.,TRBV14,CASSQEQGFNSPLHF,TGTGCCAGCAGCCAGGAACAGGGGTTTAATTCACCCCTCCACTTT
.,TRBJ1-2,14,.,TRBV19,CASSAQTVSYGYTF,TGTGCCAGTAGTGCCCAGACAGTCTCCTATGGCTACACCTTC
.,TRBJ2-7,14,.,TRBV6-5,CASSRDTVSYEQYF,TGTGCCAGCAGCCGGGACACCGTCTCCTACGAGCAGTACTTC
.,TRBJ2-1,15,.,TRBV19,CASRPLLSSYNEQFF,TGTGCCAGTAGACCCCTTCTCAGCTCCTACAATGAGCAGTTCTTC
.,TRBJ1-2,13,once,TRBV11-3,CASSQDGNYGYTF,TGTGCCAGCAGCCAAGACGGGAACTATGGCTACACCTTC
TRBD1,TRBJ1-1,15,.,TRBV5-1,CASSKDRPMNTEAFF,TGCGCCAGCAGCAAGGACAGGCCGATGAACACTGAAGCTTTCTTT
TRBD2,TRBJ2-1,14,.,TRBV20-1,CSASWRERGSEQFF,TGCAGTGCTAGTTGGAGGGAGCGGGGGAGTGAGCAGTTCTTC
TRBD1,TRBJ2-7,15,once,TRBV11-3,CASSFAGTGVYEQYF,TGTGCCAGCAGCTTTGCCGGGACAGGGGTTTACGAGCAGTACTTC
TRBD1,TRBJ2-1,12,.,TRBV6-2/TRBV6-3,CASSYVQGEQFF,TGTGCCAGCAGTTACGTACAGGGGGAGCAGTTCTTC
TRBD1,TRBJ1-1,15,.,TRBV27,CASSQALGQGSLAFF,TGTGCCAGCAGTCAAGCCCTCGGACAGGGGAGTTTGGCTTTCTTT
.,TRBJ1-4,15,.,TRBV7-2,CASSSSVGTNEKLFF,TGTGCCAGCAGCTCTTCAGTTGGCACTAATGAAAAACTGTTTTTT
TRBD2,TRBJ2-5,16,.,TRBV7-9,CASSFGTSGGVETQYF,TGTGCCAGCAGCTTTGGGACTAGCGGGGGGGTGGAGACCCAGTACTTC
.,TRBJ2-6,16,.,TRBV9,CASSVPRASGANVLTF,TGTGCCAGCAGCGTGCCCAGGGCATCTGGGGCCAACGTCCTGACTTTC
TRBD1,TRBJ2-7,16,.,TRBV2,CASRGVDGQASYEQYF,TGTGCCAGCAGAGGGGTGGATGGACAGGCTTCCTACGAGCAGTACTTC
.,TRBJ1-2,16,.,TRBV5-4,CASSLDELRGDYGYTF,TGTGCCAGCAGCTTGGACGAACTCAGGGGTGACTATGGCTACACCTTC
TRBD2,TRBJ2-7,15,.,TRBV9,CASSVGSGGSYEQYF,TGTGCCAGCAGCGTAGGGTCGGGGGGCTCCTACGAGCAGTACTTC
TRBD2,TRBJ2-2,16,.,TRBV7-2,CASSPRGSGDTGELFF,TGTGCCAGCAGCCCCCGGGGTAGCGGGGACACCGGGGAGCTGTTTTTT
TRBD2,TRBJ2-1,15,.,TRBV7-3,CASSLAGGLYNEQFF,TGTGCCAGCAGCCTAGCGGGAGGGTTGTACAATGAGCAGTTCTTC
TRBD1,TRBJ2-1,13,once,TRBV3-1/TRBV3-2,CASSQDIGTVGVF,TGTGCCAGCAGCCAAGATATTGGGACAGTCGGAGTCTTC
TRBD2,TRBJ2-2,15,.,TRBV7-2,CASSLGGREYGELFF,TGTGCCAGCAGTTTAGGCGGGAGGGAGTACGGGGAGCTGTTTTTT
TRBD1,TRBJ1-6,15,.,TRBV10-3,CATGDRRSYNSPLHF,TGTGCCACCGGGGACAGGCGAAGCTATAATTCACCCCTCCACTTT
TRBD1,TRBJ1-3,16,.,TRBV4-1,CASSQPQGARGNTIYF,TGCGCCAGCAGCCAACCTCAGGGGGCGCGTGGAAACACCATATATTTT
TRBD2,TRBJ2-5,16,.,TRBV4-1,CASSQGSGGAVKTQYF,TGCGCCAGCAGCCAAGGTAGCGGGGGGGCCGTAAAGACCCAGTACTTC
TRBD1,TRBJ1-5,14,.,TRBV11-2,CASSLGQGHQPQHF,TGTGCCAGCAGCTTGGGACAGGGGCATCAGCCCCAGCATTTT
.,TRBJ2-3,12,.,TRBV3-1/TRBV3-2,CASSYRGDTQYF,TGTGCCAGCAGCTACCGGGGAGATACGCAGTATTTT
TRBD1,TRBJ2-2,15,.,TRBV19,CASSDRASNTGELFF,TGTGCCAGTAGCGACAGGGCCTCGAACACCGGGGAGCTGTTTTTT
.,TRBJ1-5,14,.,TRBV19,CASSQQAGPQPQHF,TGTGCCAGTAGTCAACAGGCGGGGCCTCAGCCCCAGCATTTT